The clone carrying this TCR beta chain has ten or more counts. Volunteers at a blood bank in Maryland, USA, were the healthy controls. The entry originates in a study of neurological immune-mediated disorders. Germline lookup yields CDR1 SQVTM and CDR2 ANQGSEA. V lost 4 bases to trimming and J lost 7 bases; unmatched junction nucleotides: 2. This CDR3 comprises 12 residues. The cDNA was produced through 5'RACE with 10-nucleotide random UMIs. Every sequencing run produced over 180 million TCR-beta sequences, and the sequences from any one run covered 15-18 subjects. One entry per CDR3 protein results from TCRdb running MiXCR on the 5' RACE reads. The data hold approximately 40,000 distinct CDR3 sequences, with about an eighth observed a single time.

The TCR comes from a female donor in good health. Sequencing was carried out using PBMCs. The chain couples TRBV29-1 to TRBJ1-2, with 11 bases identical to TRBD1. The CDR3 DNA follows: TGCAGCGTTGGGACAGGGGGCCGTGGCTACACCTTC. It is translated as CSVGTGGRGYTF.